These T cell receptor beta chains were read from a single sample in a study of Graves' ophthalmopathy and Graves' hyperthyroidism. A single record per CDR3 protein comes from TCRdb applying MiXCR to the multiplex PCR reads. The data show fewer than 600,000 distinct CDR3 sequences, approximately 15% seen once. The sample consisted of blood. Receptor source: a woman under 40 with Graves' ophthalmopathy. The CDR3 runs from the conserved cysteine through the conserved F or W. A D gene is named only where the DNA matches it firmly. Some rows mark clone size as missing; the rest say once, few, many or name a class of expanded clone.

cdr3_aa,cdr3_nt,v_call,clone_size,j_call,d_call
CASSLELAGVEDTQYF,TGTGCCAGCAGTTTAGAACTAGCGGGAGTGGAAGATACGCAGTATTTT,TRBV28,NA,TRBJ2-3,TRBD2
CASSLATGPSYEQYF,TGCGCCAGCAGCTTGGCGACAGGACCCTCCTACGAGCAGTACTTC,TRBV5-1,NA,TRBJ2-7,NA
CASSMISGGNYQPQHF,TGTGCCAGTAGTATGATATCGGGGGGCAATTATCAGCCCCAGCATTTT,TRBV19,NA,TRBJ1-5,NA
CASSLGLAGGPSESETQYF,TGTGCCAGCAGCTTAGGACTAGCGGGGGGGCCGTCGGAGTCAGAGACCCAGTACTTC,TRBV11-2,many,TRBJ2-5,TRBD2
CAWSVLETRYF,TGTGCCTGGAGTGTCCTAGAGACCCGGTACTTC,TRBV30,NA,TRBJ2-5,NA
CASSVQNYSNQPQHF,TGTGCCAGCAGCGTTCAGAATTATAGCAATCAGCCCCAGCATTTT,TRBV9,many,TRBJ1-5,NA
CASSYRGYNQETQYF,TGTGCCAGCAGTTACAGAGGATACAACCAAGAGACCCAGTACTTC,TRBV6-5,NA,TRBJ2-5,NA
CAIKRRPRTSGPYEQYF,TGTGCCATCAAACGTCGACCCCGGACTAGCGGTCCCTACGAGCAGTACTTC,TRBV2,many,TRBJ2-7,TRBD2
CASTAAQPRAFF,TGTGCCAGTACGGCGGCCCAGCCGCGAGCTTTCTTT,TRBV19,few,TRBJ1-1,NA
CSARTDIRGVSYNSPLHF,TGCAGTGCTAGGACGGACATCAGGGGGGTGTCCTATAATTCACCCCTCCACTTT,TRBV20-1,many,TRBJ1-6,TRBD1
CASRSGRGRSYQPQHF,TGTGCCAGTAGAAGTGGCCGGGGGAGGTCCTATCAGCCCCAGCATTTT,TRBV19,many,TRBJ1-5,NA
CASERRLAYEQYF,TGTGCCAGCGAAAGGAGACTAGCTTACGAGCAGTACTTC,TRBV6-1,NA,TRBJ2-7,TRBD2
CASRIRGGETQYF,TGTGCCAGCCGTATCAGGGGAGGGGAGACCCAGTACTTC,TRBV12-3/TRBV12-4,many,TRBJ2-5,NA
CASSLQGSPEAQYF,TGTGCCAGCAGTTTACAAGGATCGCCCGAGGCCCAGTACTTC,TRBV28,many,TRBJ2-5,NA
CASSDLDRAEQYF,TGTGCCAGCAGTGACCTGGACAGGGCCGAGCAGTACTTC,TRBV6-1,many,TRBJ2-7,TRBD1
CASSSSLQPYGYTF,TGTGCCAGCAGTTCTTCCCTCCAGCCTTATGGCTACACCTTC,TRBV27,many,TRBJ1-2,NA
CASTSGTGGTGELFF,TGTGCCAGTACCTCCGGGACAGGGGGCACCGGGGAGCTGTTTTTT,TRBV19,NA,TRBJ2-2,TRBD1
CASSQDGTGLETQYF,TGCGCCAGCAGCCAAGATGGGACAGGGCTGGAGACCCAGTACTTC,TRBV4-1,many,TRBJ2-5,TRBD1
CSVGDTPYGYTF,TGCAGCGTTGGGGACACCCCGTATGGCTACACCTTC,TRBV29-1,many,TRBJ1-2,NA
CASRTGPGDGTIYF,TGTGCCAGCAGAACTGGTCCAGGGGATGGCACCATATATTTT,TRBV6-5,many,TRBJ1-3,NA
CASSYSPRPGTGNTIYF,TGTGCCAGCAGTTACTCGCCACGACCAGGGACGGGAAACACCATATATTTT,TRBV6-5,NA,TRBJ1-3,NA
CASSQEKGWKETQYF,TGCGCCAGCAGCCAAGAGAAGGGTTGGAAAGAGACCCAGTACTTC,TRBV4-1,NA,TRBJ2-5,NA
CASTGTGGRTEAFF,TGTGCCAGCACCGGGACAGGGGGCAGAACTGAAGCTTTCTTT,TRBV12-3/TRBV12-4,many,TRBJ1-1,TRBD1
CASSFYDGQPQHF,TGTGCCAGCAGTTTTTACGATGGGCAGCCCCAGCATTTT,TRBV28,many,TRBJ1-5,NA
CASSWTGANYGYTF,TGTGCCAGCAGCTGGACAGGAGCTAACTATGGCTACACCTTC,TRBV7-9,NA,TRBJ1-2,TRBD1
CASSPGGTGDISPLHF,TGTGCCAGCTCACCAGGCGGGACAGGAGATATTTCACCCCTCCACTTT,TRBV18,few,TRBJ1-6,TRBD1
CASSGDTREAFF,TGTGCCAGCAGTGGGGACACACGTGAAGCTTTCTTT,TRBV6-1,many,TRBJ1-1,NA
CASSPRKPLTAPDHYEQYF,TGTGCCAGCAGCCCTCGGAAACCCTTAACAGCCCCAGATCACTACGAGCAGTACTTC,TRBV3-1,NA,TRBJ2-7,NA
CASSYDFFRGLPEAFF,TGCGCCAGCAGCTATGATTTTTTCAGGGGGCTCCCTGAAGCTTTCTTT,TRBV5-1,NA,TRBJ1-1,TRBD1
CSASLGLDSGDLFF,TGCAGTGCTAGTTTGGGATTGGACTCCGGGGATCTGTTTTTT,TRBV20-1,NA,TRBJ2-2,NA
CASSMGHRGLNTEAFF,TGTGCCAGTAGTATGGGCCACAGGGGCCTGAACACTGAAGCTTTCTTT,TRBV19,many,TRBJ1-1,TRBD1
CASSTQGTETQYF,TGTGCCAGCAGCACCCAGGGGACGGAGACCCAGTACTTC,TRBV27,many,TRBJ2-5,NA
CANPEAFF,TGTGCCAACCCTGAAGCTTTCTTT,TRBV28,NA,TRBJ1-1,NA
CASSRLAGQGEQYF,TGTGCCAGCAGCCGACTAGCGGGACAAGGCGAGCAGTACTTC,TRBV12-3/TRBV12-4,many,TRBJ2-7,TRBD2
CASSLGLAGINEQYF,TGTGCCAGCAGTCTCGGACTAGCGGGAATCAACGAGCAGTACTTC,TRBV28,many,TRBJ2-7,TRBD2
CASSDGTLIYNEQFF,TGTGCCAGCAGCGACGGGACACTAATATACAATGAGCAGTTCTTC,TRBV2,few,TRBJ2-1,NA
CASTIGSVQPQHF,TGTGCCAGCACCATAGGGTCGGTCCAGCCCCAGCATTTT,TRBV6-1,many,TRBJ1-5,NA
CSARGTGDYEQYF,TGCAGTGCTAGAGGGACAGGGGATTACGAGCAGTACTTC,TRBV20-1,many,TRBJ2-7,TRBD1
CASSEFDRGWFHTF,TGTGCCAGCAGTGAATTTGACAGGGGGTGGTTTCACACCTTC,TRBV25-1,many,TRBJ1-2,TRBD1
CASSLPPLGVQGGYEQYF,TGTGCCAGCAGTTTACCACCTTTGGGGGTACAAGGGGGTTACGAGCAGTACTTC,TRBV28,NA,TRBJ2-7,NA
CASSLGDHQPQHF,TGCGCCAGCAGCTTGGGTGATCATCAGCCCCAGCATTTT,TRBV5-1,many,TRBJ1-5,NA
CASSANNQPQHF,TGTGCCAGCAGCGCCAACAATCAGCCCCAGCATTTT,TRBV7-9,many,TRBJ1-5,NA
CASSLRQGTGFSGNTIYF,TGCGCCAGCAGCCTAAGACAGGGGACCGGTTTCTCTGGAAACACCATATATTTT,TRBV4-1,many,TRBJ1-3,TRBD1